This T cell receptor (beta chain) was documented in a study of regulatory T cells in long-lasting Graves disease. Arm-PCR of CDR3 regions and iRepertoire HTBI primers were used to build TCR beta libraries. TCRdb re-called the multiplex PCR reads through MiXCR, storing one row per CDR3 protein. This sample has almost 350,000 distinct CDR3 sequences; 15% to 20% occur once, and the top ten carry less than 35%. The CDR3 is 14 residues long. CDR1 MNHEY and CDR2 SVGAGI come from the germline V gene. The V and J ends lost 2 bases and 3 bases respectively, with 11 bases between them. Time point defined: persistent/refractory GD, antithyroid drugs over 5 years with positive TRAb. The TCR library was made from RNA extracted from PBMCs.

Sequenced here: peripheral blood mononuclear cells (PBMCs), sampled when the disease was refractory, from a patient treated with antithyroid drugs. The source is a female donor with Graves disease. The chain carries TRBV6-5 and TRBJ2-7, with no clear D. CDR3 loop: CASSYALTNYEQYF. The CDR3 DNA reads as TGTGCCAGCAGTTACGCCTTGACCAACTACGAGCAGTACTTC.